Sequencing of this T cell receptor (beta chain) was carried out in a study of vaccination and CD4 T cells after COVID-19. J was trimmed by 4 bases and V by 4 bases; bases with no gene match: 5. This CDR3 contains 15 residues. Germline CDR1 MNHEY, CDR2 SVGEGT. Treatment reported: approximately nine-day PBMC culture with coronavirus spike peptide pools or control peptides (ViraFEST assay). Notes on this clonotype: Its antigen is not identified.

Sequencing of the DNA from cultured CD4+ T cells was carried out with the Oncomine TCR Beta short-read assay. In TCRdb, the PCR reads were re-called with MiXCR into one record per CDR3 protein. Here the sample spans approximately 14,000 distinct CDR3 sequences, about 50% being singletons. Input material: CD4+ T cells from blood, cultured in vitro. The chain employs TRBV6-2 or TRBV6-3 and TRBJ1-5; TRBD1 aligns across 9 bases. The clonotype originates from a human donor who had recovered from COVID-19. The CDR3: CASSSNRGQNQPQHF. The CDR3 DNA reads TGTGCCAGCAGTTCAAACAGGGGGCAGAATCAGCCCCAGCATTTT.